This T cell receptor beta chain was recorded in a study of cytomegalovirus exposure and HLA in healthy donors (dated by TCRdb to 2017 to 2019). About the study as a whole: According to a later analysis, one platform produced both the roughly 120 validation repertoires and the 666 repertoires of the first cohort. High-throughput TCR immunosequencing, statistical association of individual TCRs with disease status, and machine learning were combined to predict cytomegalovirus infection status. The study aimed to test whether signatures of past pathogen exposure could be identified by cataloging public T cell receptors. A separate validation cohort of roughly 110 different subjects was used in addition to the approximately 610-subject first cohort. Study-wide findings and limitations: A later analysis lacked HLA typing for the validation cohort, so it scored co-occurrence in that cohort across all 110 or so repertoires. The classifier was reported to diagnose cytomegalovirus status with high specificity and sensitivity in both the original cohort and the validation cohort. Most TCR sequences were observed very rarely across donors, whereas some public TCRs were present in many individuals. The authors suggested that the approach could potentially be generalized to other disease states and immunological phenotypes. A later analysis found that TCRs clustered in the first cohort also tended to co-occur in the 100 to 150 validation repertoires, with about 94% of cluster scores above 0. In vitro tests confirmed that a few of the cytomegalovirus-associated TCR beta chains recognize cytomegalovirus antigens. A total of fewer than 200 TCR beta chains were listed by the study as associated with cytomegalovirus.

The donors were included in the validation cohort of over a hundred subjects, a group kept apart from the roughly 700-subject first cohort. Library creation used the immunoSEQ multiplex PCR assay. In the original analysis: A statistical classification framework was built to diagnose cytomegalovirus status from the catalog of TCR beta chain sequences. In TCRdb, the immuneACCESS table is reduced to in-frame sequences with V and J assigned. These tables do not hold every clone; where another copy was compared, an unresolved V gene accounts for under half, and the others remain unexplained. Clonal size and the V and J genes are those of that table, whereas D and trimming came from the DNA. The sample table shows tens of thousands of clones, and around 96% are seen once. More than 0.65% of the sample lies in the top ten. In the germline V gene, CDR1 corresponds to MGHDK and CDR2 to SYGVNS. Trimming costs V 6 bases and J 8 bases, and their ends lie 13 bases apart. From the cysteine through the phenylalanine, the CDR3 covers 12 amino acids. Just CDR3 DNA is preserved here, 36 bases in frame from base 1.

A word on this clone: Which antigen it targets is not known. No qualities accompany the bases; no much larger clone lies one base away.

Rearrangement joined TRBV25-1 to TRBJ1-2; TRBD1 could be the D gene, as 6 bases match. The sample taken for sequencing was PBMCs. This TCR was recovered from a man between 18 and 35 years old in good health and CMV-seronegative. The CDR3 sequence is CASRAGDTGYTF. The nucleotide sequence is given as TGTGCCAGCAGAGCCGGGGACACGGGCTACACCTTC.